This TCR beta chain was observed in a study of blood T cell repertoires in COVID-19. In the source study's methods: Counts of nucleated cells, estimated from reference gene primer amplification, were obtained. This table comes from immunoSEQ multiplex PCR, and its TCRdb copy is limited to in-frame clones, with some not included. V, J and clone size are taken as reported in that table, and D and trimming were inferred from the DNA itself. The sample lists roughly 350,000 clones, 85% seen once, with approximately 3.7% in the top ten. The sequenced material came from peripheral blood. The clonotype comes from a woman between 18 and 29 years old with acute or convalescent COVID-19.

The CDR3 is CASSRLAGVGYEQYF. The CDR3 DNA follows: TGTGCCAGCAGCCGACTAGCGGGAGTCGGATACGAGCAGTACTTC. V gene TRBV2 combines with J gene TRBJ2-7, with 12 bases aligning to TRBD2. The CDR3 consists of 15 residues. Germline V CDR1 and CDR2: SNHLY, FYNNEI. V lost 6 bases and J lost 4; bases outside the gene matches: 7. The whole variable domain, filled in from reference TRBV2 and TRBJ2-7, reads EPEVTQTPSHQVTQMGQEVILRCVPISNHLYFYWYRQILGQKVEFLVSFYNNEISEKSEIFDDQFSVERPDGSNFTLKIRSTKLEDSAMYFCASSRLAGVGYEQYFGPGTRLTVT.